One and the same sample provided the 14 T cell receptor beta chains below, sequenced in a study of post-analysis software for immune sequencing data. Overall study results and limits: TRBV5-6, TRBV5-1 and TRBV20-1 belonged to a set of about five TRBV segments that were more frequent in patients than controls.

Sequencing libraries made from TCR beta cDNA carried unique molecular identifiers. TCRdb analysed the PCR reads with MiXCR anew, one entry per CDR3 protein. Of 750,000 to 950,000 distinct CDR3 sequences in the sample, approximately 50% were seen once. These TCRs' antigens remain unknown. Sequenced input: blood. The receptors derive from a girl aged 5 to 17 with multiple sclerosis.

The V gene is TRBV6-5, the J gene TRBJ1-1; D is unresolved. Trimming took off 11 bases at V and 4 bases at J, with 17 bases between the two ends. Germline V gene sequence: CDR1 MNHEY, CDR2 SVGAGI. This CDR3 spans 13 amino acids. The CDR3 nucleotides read TGTGCCGTCAAATTCGACGTTCCCACTGAAGCTTTCTTT. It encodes CAVKFDVPTEAFF.

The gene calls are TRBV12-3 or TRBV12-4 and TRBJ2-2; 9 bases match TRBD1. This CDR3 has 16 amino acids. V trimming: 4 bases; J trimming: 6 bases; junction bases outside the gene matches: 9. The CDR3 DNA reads TGTGCCAGCAGTTCGTACAGGGGGCTGAGGGCCGGGGAGCTGTTTTTT. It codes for CASSSYRGLRAGELFF.

The CDR3: CASSLLPLTSGIDNEQFF. The CDR3 coding sequence is TGTGCCAGCAGTTTACTCCCCTTGACTAGCGGGATTGACAATGAGCAGTTCTTC. The chain has TRBV27 and TRBJ2-1; 11 bases are a match to TRBD2. Germline loops: CDR1 MNHEY, CDR2 SMNVEV (reference sequence). This CDR3 comprises 18 residues. Trimming removed 2 bases from V and 5 bases from J; junction bases left unmatched: 11.

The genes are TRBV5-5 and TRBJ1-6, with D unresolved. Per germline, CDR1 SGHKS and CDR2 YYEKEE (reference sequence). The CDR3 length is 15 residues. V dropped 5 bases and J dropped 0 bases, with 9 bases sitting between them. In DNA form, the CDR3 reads TGTGCCAGCAGAATTGGGAGCTCCTATAATTCACCCCTCCACTTT. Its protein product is CASRIGSSYNSPLHF.

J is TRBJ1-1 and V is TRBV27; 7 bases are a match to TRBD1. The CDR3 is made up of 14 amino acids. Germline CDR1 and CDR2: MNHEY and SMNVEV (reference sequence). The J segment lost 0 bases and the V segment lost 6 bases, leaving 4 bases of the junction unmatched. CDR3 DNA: TGTGCCAGCAGCGCAGGGGGGTTGAACACTGAAGCTTTCTTT. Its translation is CASSAGGLNTEAFF.

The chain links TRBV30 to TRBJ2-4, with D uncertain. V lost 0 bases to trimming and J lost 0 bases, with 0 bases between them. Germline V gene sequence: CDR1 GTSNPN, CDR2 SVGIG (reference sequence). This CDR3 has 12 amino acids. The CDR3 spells CAWSVAKNIQYF. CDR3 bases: TGTGCCTGGAGTGTAGCCAAAAACATTCAGTACTTC.

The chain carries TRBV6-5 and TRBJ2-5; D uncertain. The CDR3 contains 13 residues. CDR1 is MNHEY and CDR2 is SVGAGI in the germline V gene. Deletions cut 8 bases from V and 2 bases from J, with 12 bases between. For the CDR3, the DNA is TGTGCCAGCGGCCGGGCCCTGCAAGAGACCCAGTACTTC. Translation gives CASGRALQETQYF.

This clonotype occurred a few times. In nucleotides, the CDR3 is TGTGCCAGCAGCTTGAACAGCGGAAGCACAGATACGCAGTATTTT. Its translation is CASSLNSGSTDTQYF. The V and J genes are TRBV7-9 and TRBJ2-3; D may be TRBD2 (5 bases). Germline-derived CDR1 and CDR2 are SEHNR and FQNEAQ (reference sequence). Between the trimmed V and J ends, which lost 3 bases and 0 bases, there was a span of 10 bases. There are 15 residues in the CDR3.

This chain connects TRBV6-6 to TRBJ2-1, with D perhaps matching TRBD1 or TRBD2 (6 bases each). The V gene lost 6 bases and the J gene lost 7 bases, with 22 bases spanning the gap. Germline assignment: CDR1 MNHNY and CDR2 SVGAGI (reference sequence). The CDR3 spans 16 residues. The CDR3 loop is CASRRRDTRRGNEQFF. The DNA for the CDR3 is TGTGCCAGCAGACGCCGGGACACAAGGAGGGGAAATGAGCAGTTCTTC.

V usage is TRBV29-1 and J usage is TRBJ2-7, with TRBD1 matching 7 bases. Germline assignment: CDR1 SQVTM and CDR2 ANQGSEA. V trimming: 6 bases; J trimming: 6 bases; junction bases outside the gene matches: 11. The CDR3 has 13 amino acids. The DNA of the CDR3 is TGCAGCGTCAGGCGGACAGGTCCTGGCGAGCAGTACTTC. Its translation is CSVRRTGPGEQYF.

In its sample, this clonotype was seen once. This CDR3 reads CSASPAEGYNEQFF. The CDR3 coding sequence is TGCAGTGCTAGTCCGGCGGAGGGGTACAATGAGCAGTTCTTC. The chain carries TRBV20-1 and TRBJ2-1, with D perhaps matching TRBD2 (6 bases). The CDR3 spans 14 residues. The V gene lost 3 bases and the J gene lost 4 bases, with 13 bases spanning the gap. Per the germline V gene, CDR1 is DFQATT and CDR2 is SNEGSKA (reference sequence).

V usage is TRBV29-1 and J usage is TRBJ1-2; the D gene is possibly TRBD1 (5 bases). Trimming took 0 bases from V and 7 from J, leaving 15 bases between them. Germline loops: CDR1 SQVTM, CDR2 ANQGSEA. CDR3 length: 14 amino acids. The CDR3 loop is CSVEEGRVQGGYTF. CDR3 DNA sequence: TGCAGCGTTGAAGAGGGCAGAGTCCAGGGTGGCTACACCTTC.

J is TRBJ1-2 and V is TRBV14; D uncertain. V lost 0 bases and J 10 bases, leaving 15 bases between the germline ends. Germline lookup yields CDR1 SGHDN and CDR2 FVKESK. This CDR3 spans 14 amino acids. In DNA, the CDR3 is TGTGCCAGCAGCCAAGAAGGCACTACCGCCCTCTACACCTTC. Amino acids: CASSQEGTTALYTF.

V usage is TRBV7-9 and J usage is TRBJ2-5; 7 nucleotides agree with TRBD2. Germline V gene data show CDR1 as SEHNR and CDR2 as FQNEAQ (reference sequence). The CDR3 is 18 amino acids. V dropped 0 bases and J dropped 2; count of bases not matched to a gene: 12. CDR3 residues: CASSLAFRGEYPQETQYF. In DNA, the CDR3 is TGTGCCAGCAGCTTAGCATTCCGGGGGGAGTATCCTCAAGAGACCCAGTACTTC.